This T cell receptor beta chain comes out of a study of CXCR3-negative and CXCR3-positive naive CD8 T cells. General study findings and limits: Whereas memory cells differed, naive CXCR3-negative and CXCR3-positive cells shared similar TRBV-TRBJ usage. Diversity proved comparably high across both naive subsets and much lower in memory CD8+ cells.

The method, 5' RACE with UMI labels, was used to prepare the TRB cDNA libraries. Following a re-call of the 5' RACE reads, TCRdb has one entry per CDR3 protein and lacks DNA. This repertoire includes several thousand distinct CDR3 sequences. Germline assignment: CDR1 KGHDR and CDR2 SFDVKD. This CDR3 is 14 amino acids long. A note on this clonotype: The antigen is not known.

Each CD8+ T cell subset was sorted in triplicate, 300,000 cells each. Naive CD8+ T cells carried a CD45RO-CCR7+CD27+CD95- phenotype. The chain links TRBV24-1 to TRBJ1-1; without DNA, the TCRdb call of TRBD1 cannot be checked. Material for sequencing was naive CXCR3- CD8+ T cells from blood. The subset denotes: CD45RO-CCR7+CD27+CD95- naive CD8+ T cells lacking CXCR3 (TNR3-). This clonotype was obtained from a human donor in good health. Some clones in this sample may be carry-over from other donors' samples. The chain's CDR3 is CATRGQGSGTEAFF.